What follows are 4 T cell receptor beta chains derived from one specimen sequenced in a study of OX40 agonist ivuxolimab in advanced cancers. TCRdb keeps only in-frame clones here, not all; method: immunoSEQ multiplex PCR. This sample has 60,000 or so clones, with roughly 84% found just once. This sample comprised CD4+ or CD8+ T cells sorted from blood, obtained in a trial of the OX40 agonist ivuxolimab. The source is an adult with an advanced solid tumor such as melanoma, head and neck, liver or kidney cancer.

The CDR3 protein is CASNPRGGTYNEQFF. As DNA, the CDR3 is TGTGCCAGCAACCCGCGGGGGGGGACCTACAATGAGCAGTTCTTC. The chain carries TRBV25-1 and TRBJ2-1; TRBD2 aligns across 9 bases. The ends lost 7 bases at V and 2 bases at J; junction bases unmatched: 6. Germline V CDR1 and CDR2: MGHDK, SYGVNS. The CDR3 loop spans 15 amino acids.

The chain recombines TRBV5-8 with TRBJ1-1, with TRBD1 matching 7 bases. CDR3 size: 13 residues. Germline lookup yields CDR1 SGHTS and CDR2 YDEGEE. Unmatched junction bases numbered 3, after V lost 3 bases and J lost 4 bases. Here the CDR3 DNA reads TGTGCCAGCAGCTACGACAGGGCCACTGAAGCTTTCTTT. Translation gives CASSYDRATEAFF.

The rearrangement uses TRBV25-1 and TRBJ1-4; 10 positions match TRBD1. The CDR3 runs 15 residues. V shed 3 bases, J shed 7 bases, and the junction held 5 bases outside the gene matches. CDR1 is MGHDK and CDR2 is SYGVNS in the germline V gene. CDR3 loop: CASSDRQGAGEKLFF. The CDR3 nucleotides are TGTGCCAGCAGTGACAGACAGGGGGCGGGTGAAAAACTGTTTTTT.

CDR3 in DNA: TGTGCCAGCAGTGAAGTAATAGGGGGCTTTTCACCCCTCCACTTT. This sequence encodes CASSEVIGGFSPLHF. The chain uses TRBV6-1 and TRBJ1-6, with 7 bases fitting TRBD1. V dropped 1 base and J dropped 9; count of bases not matched to a gene: 6. This CDR3 is 15 amino acids long. Germline V gene data show CDR1 as MNHNS and CDR2 as SASEGT.